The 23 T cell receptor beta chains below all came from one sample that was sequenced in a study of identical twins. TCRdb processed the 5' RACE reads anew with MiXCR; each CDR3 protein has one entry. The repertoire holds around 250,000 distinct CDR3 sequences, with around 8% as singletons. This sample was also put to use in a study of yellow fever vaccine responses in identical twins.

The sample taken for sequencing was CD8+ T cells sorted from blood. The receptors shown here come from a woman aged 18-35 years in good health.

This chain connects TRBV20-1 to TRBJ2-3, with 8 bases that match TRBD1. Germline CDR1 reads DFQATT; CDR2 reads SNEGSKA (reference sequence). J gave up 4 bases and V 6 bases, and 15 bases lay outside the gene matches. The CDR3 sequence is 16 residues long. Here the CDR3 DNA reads TGCAGTGCGAGTGGGTTGCGGGACAGGAGTCCAGATACGCAGTATTTT. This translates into CSASGLRDRSPDTQYF.

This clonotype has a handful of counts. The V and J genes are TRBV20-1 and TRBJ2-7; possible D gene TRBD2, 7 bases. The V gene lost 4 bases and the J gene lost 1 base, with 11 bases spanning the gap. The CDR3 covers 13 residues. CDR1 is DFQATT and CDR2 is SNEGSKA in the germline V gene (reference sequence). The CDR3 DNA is TGCAGTGCTATGGGGGGGCATTCCTACGAGCAGTACTTC. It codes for CSAMGGHSYEQYF.

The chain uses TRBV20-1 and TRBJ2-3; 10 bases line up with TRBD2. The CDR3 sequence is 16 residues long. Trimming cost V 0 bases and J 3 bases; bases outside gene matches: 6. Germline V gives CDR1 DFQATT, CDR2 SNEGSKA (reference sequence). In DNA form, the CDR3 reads TGCAGTGCTAGAGATCAGCGGGAGGGCCGAACAGATACGCAGTATTTT. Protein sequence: CSARDQREGRTDTQYF.

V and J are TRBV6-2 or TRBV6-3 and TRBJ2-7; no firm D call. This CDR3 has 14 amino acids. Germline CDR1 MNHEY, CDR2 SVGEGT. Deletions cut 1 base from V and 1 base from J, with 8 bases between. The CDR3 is CASSYYGISYEQYF. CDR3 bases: TGTGCCAGCAGTTACTATGGGATATCCTACGAGCAGTACTTC.

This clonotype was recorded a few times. Here the CDR3 DNA reads TGTGCCAGCAGTTCCTCAAGGGAAGGCGGGAAGTCCTACGAGCAGTACTTC. This gives the protein CASSSSREGGKSYEQYF. The J gene is TRBJ2-7, the V gene TRBV27; weak D call: TRBD2 (6 bases). This CDR3 is 17 amino acids long. V dropped 4 bases and J dropped 1 base, with 20 bases sitting between them. Germline-derived CDR1 and CDR2 are MNHEY and SMNVEV (reference sequence).

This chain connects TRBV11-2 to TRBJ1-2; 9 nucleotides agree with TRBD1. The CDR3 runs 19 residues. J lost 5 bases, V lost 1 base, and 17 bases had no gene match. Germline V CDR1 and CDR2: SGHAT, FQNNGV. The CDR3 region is CASSLVHARDRDTDYGYTF. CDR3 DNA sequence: TGTGCCAGCAGCTTAGTCCACGCCCGGGACAGGGACACTGATTATGGCTACACCTTC.

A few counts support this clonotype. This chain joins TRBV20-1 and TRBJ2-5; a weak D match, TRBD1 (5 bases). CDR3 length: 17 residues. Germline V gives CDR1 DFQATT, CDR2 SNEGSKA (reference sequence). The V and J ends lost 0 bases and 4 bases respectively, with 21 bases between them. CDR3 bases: TGCAGTGCTAGAGATTTGGGGCCCGACAGCGCGGTAGAGACCCAGTACTTC. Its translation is CSARDLGPDSAVETQYF.

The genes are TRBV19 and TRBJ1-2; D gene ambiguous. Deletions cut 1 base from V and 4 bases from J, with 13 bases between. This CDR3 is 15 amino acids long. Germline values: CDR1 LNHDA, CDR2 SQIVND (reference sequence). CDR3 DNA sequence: TGTGCCAGTAGTATAGGAAGCTACGTGGGCTATGGCTACACCTTC. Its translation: CASSIGSYVGYGYTF.

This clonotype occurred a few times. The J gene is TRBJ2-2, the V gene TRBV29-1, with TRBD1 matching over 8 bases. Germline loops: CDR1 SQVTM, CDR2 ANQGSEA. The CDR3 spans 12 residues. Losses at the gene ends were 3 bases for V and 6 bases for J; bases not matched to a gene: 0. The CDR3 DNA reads TGCAGCGTTGAGGACAGGGCCGGGGAGCTGTTTTTT. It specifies CSVEDRAGELFF.

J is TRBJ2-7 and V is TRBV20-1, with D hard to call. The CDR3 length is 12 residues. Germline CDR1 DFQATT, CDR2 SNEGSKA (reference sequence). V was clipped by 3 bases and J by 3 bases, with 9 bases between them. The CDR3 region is CSARASSYEQYF. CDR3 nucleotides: TGCAGTGCTAGGGCCAGCAGCTACGAGCAGTACTTC.

CDR3: CAISSDSEALAHNEQFF. CDR3 sequence (DNA): TGTGCCATCAGCAGTGACTCTGAGGCCCTAGCTCACAATGAGCAGTTCTTC. The chain carries TRBV10-3 and TRBJ2-1, with D possibly TRBD2 on 5 matching bases. CDR3 length: 17 residues. The V and J ends lost 6 bases and 5 bases respectively, with 23 bases between them. Germline values: CDR1 ENHRY, CDR2 SYGVKD.

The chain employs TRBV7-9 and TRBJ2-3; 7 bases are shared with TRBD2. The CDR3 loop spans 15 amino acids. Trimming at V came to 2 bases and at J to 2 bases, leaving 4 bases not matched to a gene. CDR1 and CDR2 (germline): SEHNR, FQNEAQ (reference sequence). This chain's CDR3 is CASSLLLADTDTQYF. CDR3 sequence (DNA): TGTGCCAGCAGCTTACTCCTAGCGGACACAGATACGCAGTATTTT.

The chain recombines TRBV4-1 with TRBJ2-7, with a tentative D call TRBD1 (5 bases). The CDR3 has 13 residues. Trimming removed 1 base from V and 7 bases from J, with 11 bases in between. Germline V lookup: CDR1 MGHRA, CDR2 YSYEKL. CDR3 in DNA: TGCGCCAGCAGCCAAGCCAGACAGACGGAGCAGTACTTC. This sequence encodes CASSQARQTEQYF.

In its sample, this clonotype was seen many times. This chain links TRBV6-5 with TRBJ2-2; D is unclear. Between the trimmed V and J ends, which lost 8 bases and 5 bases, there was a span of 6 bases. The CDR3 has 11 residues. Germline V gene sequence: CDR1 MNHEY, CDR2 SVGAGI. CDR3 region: CASVGTGELFF. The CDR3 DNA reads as TGTGCCAGCGTGGGTACCGGGGAGCTGTTTTTT.

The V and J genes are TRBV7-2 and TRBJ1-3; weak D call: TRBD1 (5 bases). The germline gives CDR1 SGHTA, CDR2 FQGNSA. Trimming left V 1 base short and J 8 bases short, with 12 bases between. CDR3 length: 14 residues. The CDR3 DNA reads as TGTGCCAGCAGCTTAGAGTGGGGCGCGGACACCATATATTTT. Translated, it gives CASSLEWGADTIYF.

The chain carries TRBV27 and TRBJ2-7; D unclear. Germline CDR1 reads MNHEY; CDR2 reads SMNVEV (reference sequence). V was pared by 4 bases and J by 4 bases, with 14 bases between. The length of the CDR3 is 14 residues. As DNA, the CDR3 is TGTGCCAGCAGTTCTGGGCAGAGAACGTACGAGCAGTACTTC. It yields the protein CASSSGQRTYEQYF.

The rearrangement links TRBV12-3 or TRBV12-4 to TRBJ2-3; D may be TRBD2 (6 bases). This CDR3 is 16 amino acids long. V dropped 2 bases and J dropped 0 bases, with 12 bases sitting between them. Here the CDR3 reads CASSLWGELSTDTQYF. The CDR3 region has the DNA TGTGCCAGCAGTTTATGGGGGGAACTTAGCACAGATACGCAGTATTTT.

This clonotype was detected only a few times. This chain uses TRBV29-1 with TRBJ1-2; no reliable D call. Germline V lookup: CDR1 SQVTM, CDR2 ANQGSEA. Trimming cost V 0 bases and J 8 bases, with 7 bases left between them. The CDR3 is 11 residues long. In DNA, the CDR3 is TGCAGCGTTGAAGACAGGCTCGGCTACACCTTC. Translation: CSVEDRLGYTF.

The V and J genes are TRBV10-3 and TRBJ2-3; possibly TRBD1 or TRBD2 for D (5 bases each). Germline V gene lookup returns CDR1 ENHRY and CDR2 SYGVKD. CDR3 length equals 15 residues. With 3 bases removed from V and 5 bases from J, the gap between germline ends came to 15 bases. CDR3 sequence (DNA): TGTGCCATCAGTGACCGGGCCGAGGGACGAGATACGCAGTATTTT. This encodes CAISDRAEGRDTQYF.

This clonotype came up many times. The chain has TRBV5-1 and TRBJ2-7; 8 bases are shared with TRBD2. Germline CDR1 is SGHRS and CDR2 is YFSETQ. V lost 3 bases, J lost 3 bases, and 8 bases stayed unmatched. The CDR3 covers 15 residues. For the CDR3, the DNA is TGCGCCAGCAGCTCCGTAGCGGGAAAAAGCTACGAGCAGTACTTC. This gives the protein CASSSVAGKSYEQYF.

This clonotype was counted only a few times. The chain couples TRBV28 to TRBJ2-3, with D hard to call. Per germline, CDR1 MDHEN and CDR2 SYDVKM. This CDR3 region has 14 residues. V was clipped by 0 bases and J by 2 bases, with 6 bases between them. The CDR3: CASSLWSDTDTQYF. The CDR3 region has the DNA TGTGCCAGCAGTTTATGGTCAGACACAGATACGCAGTATTTT.

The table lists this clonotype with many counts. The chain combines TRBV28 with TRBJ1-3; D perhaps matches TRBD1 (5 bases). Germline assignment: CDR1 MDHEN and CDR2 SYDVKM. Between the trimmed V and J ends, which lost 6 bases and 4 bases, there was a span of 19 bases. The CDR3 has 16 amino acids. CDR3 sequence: CASRHPRGGEGNTIYF. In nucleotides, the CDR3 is TGTGCCAGCAGACATCCGCGGGGAGGGGAGGGAAACACCATATATTTT.

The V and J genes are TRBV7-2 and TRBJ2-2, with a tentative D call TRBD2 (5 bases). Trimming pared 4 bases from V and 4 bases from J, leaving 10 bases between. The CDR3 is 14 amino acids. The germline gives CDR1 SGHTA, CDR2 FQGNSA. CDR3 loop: CASSYLAPTGELFF. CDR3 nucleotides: TGTGCCAGCAGCTACCTAGCCCCCACCGGGGAGCTGTTTTTT.